This T cell receptor beta chain was sequenced during a study of blood T cell repertoires in COVID-19. Study-level information: Samples representing acute and convalescent COVID-19 were sourced from the United States, Italy and Spain. T cells, B-cell-depleted T cells, or PBMCs supplied cDNA or gDNA.

Produced via immunoSEQ multiplex PCR; TCRdb's table is partial and in-frame only. This table holds tens of thousands of clones, 70% to 90% found once. Germline trimming cut 7 bases from V and 4 bases from J; bases unmatched to any gene: 12. This CDR3 contains 15 residues. Germline CDR1 and CDR2: MNHEY and SVGAGI. This rearrangement joins TRBV6-5 to TRBJ1-1, with 7 bases matching TRBD1. The TCR originated in an elderly woman with acute or convalescent COVID-19. The sample consisted of peripheral blood. The DNA of the CDR3 is TGTGCCAGCACCAAATCGGGACAGCAACTCACTGAAGCTTTCTTT. Translated: CASTKSGQQLTEAFF.